These 14 T cell receptor gamma chains were sequenced from one sample in a study of gamma delta lymphoproliferative disorders and STAT genes. TCRdb fed the multiplex PCR reads into CATT to redo clone calling. This sample has some 1,200 gamma-chain clones, with less than 10% found just once. Genomic DNA from isolated PBMCs served as the sequencing template. Input material: blood. These receptors were taken from a human donor with gamma-delta T-cell large granular lymphocyte leukemia.

In this sample, this clone turned up once. This chain connects TRGV5 to TRGJ1 or TRGJ2. With V trimmed by 0 bases and J by 12 bases, 8 bases remained unmatched. The germline CDR1 and CDR2 sequences are VINAFY and YDVSNSKD. This CDR3 is 12 amino acids long. CDR3 sequence reads: CATWDRRNGKLF. In DNA, the CDR3 is TGTGCCACCTGGGACAGGCGAAATGGGAAACTCTTT.

By share of the sample, this clone is medium-sized. The chain carries TRGV8 and TRGJ1 or TRGJ2. J was trimmed by 3 bases and V by 4 bases; bases with no gene match: 6. This CDR3 contains 13 residues. Germline loops: CDR1 VENAVY, CDR2 YDSYNSRV. For the CDR3, the DNA is TGTGCCACCTGGGAGGGGCCTTATTATAAGAAACTCTTT. Translated: CATWEGPYYKKLF.

V is TRGV10 and J is TRGJP2. TRGV10 is an open reading frame whose function is uncertain. The CDR3 length is 14 residues. V was pared by 8 bases and J by 0 bases, with 4 bases of the junction left unmatched. The CDR3 sequence is CAAWPYSSDWIKTF. In nucleotides, the CDR3 is TGTGCTGCGTGGCCATATAGTAGTGATTGGATCAAGACGTTT.

This clone was picked up many times. The rearrangement uses TRGV2 and TRGJ1 or TRGJ2. Trimming took 4 bases from V and 0 from J; bases not matched to a gene: 9. Germline values: CDR1 EGSNGY, CDR2 YDSYNSKV. CDR3 length: 15 residues. CDR3 protein: CATWEGPKNYYKKLF. The CDR3 DNA reads TGTGCCACCTGGGAGGGCCCCAAGAATTATTATAAGAAACTCTTT.

V is TRGV4 and J is TRGJ1 or TRGJ2. V lost 4 bases to trimming and J lost 10 bases; unmatched junction nucleotides: 7. In germline, CDR1 is EGSTGY, CDR2 YDSYTSSV. CDR3 length equals 11 residues. CDR3 loop: CATWDGPKKLF. The CDR3 DNA is TGTGCCACCTGGGACGGGCCGAAGAAACTCTTT.

Note on this clone: At one end, the junction sequence differs from germline, possibly due to a read error. The V and J genes are TRGV10 and TRGJP1. TRGV10 has ORF status, its function being uncertain. This CDR3 has 14 amino acids. The CDR3 bases are TGCGCGGGATTAAACGATACCACTGGTTGGTTCAAGATATTT. Residues: CAGLNDTTGWFKIF.

This clone is termed medium-sized. The chain has TRGV10 and TRGJ1 or TRGJ2. TRGV10 is treated as an ORF (open reading frame) with a function not yet certain. J was trimmed by 4 bases and V by 8 bases; bases with no gene match: 9. The CDR3 has 13 amino acids. The CDR3 DNA reads TGTGCTGCGTGGGATCTGTCATATTATAAGAAACTCTTT. Protein: CAAWDLSYYKKLF.

The chain joins TRGV8 to TRGJP2. Looked up from germline, CDR1 is VENAVY and CDR2 is YDSYNSRV. The CDR3 runs to 15 residues. After removal of 9 bases from V and 3 bases from J, the junction contained 13 bases not matched to a gene. The CDR3 DNA follows: TGTGCCACCGGGATAGTTGGGGGTAGTGATTGGATCAAGACGTTT. Residues: CATGIVGGSDWIKTF.

This clone is labeled medium-sized. The gene calls are TRGV4 and TRGJ1 or TRGJ2. CDR3 size: 12 residues. CDR1 and CDR2 (germline): EGSTGY, YDSYTSSV. V gave up 3 bases and J gave up 6 bases; unmatched junction bases: 5. CDR3 sequence: CATWDTVYKKLF. CDR3 DNA sequence: TGTGCCACCTGGGATACAGTTTATAAGAAACTCTTT.

By frequency in the sample, this clone is medium-sized. The V and J genes are TRGV10 and TRGJ1 or TRGJ2. TRGV10 is an ORF, and what it does is uncertain. This CDR3 spans 10 amino acids. V lost 8 bases, J lost 8 bases, and 4 bases stayed unmatched. The CDR3 bases are TGTGCTGCGTGGGAAGATAAGAAACTCTTT. Its translation is CAAWEDKKLF.

With respect to this clone: The DNA is omitted, as the CDR3 cannot be located on it reliably, and the CDR3 follows TCRdb's listing. The chain carries TRGV11 and TRGJP1. Being an ORF, TRGV11 has a function that is uncertain. 20 amino acids form the CDR3, both terminal residues included. The CDR3 sequence is CTTVPAGLGTLESNGWFKIF.

This clone was counted a few times. A far larger clone is just one base off, so this is likely a read error. Other DNA sequences in the same sample also yield this CDR3. The DNA for the CDR3 is TGTGCCACCTGGGATAGAGGAGGTACCACTGGTTGGTTCAAGATATTT. Translation: CATWDRGGTTGWFKIF. V and J are TRGV8 and TRGJP1. V dropped 1 base and J dropped 1; count of bases not matched to a gene: 6. The CDR3 contains 16 residues. Germline CDR1 is VENAVY and CDR2 is YDSYNSRV.

This clone counts as medium-sized. The chain uses TRGV8 and TRGJ1 or TRGJ2. The V gene's germline CDR1 is VENAVY and CDR2 YDSYNSRV. The CDR3 has 14 amino acids. The trim removed 0 bases at V and 5 bases at J, leaving 7 bases unmatched. The CDR3 loop reads CATWDRLWDYKKLF. The CDR3 DNA reads TGTGCCACCTGGGATAGGCTCTGGGATTATAAGAAACTCTTT.

This clone was observed a handful of times. This chain links TRGV8 with TRGJ1 or TRGJ2. The CDR3 is 11 residues long. Trimming at V came to 10 bases and at J to 4 bases, leaving 7 bases not matched to a gene. Germline V gives CDR1 VENAVY, CDR2 YDSYNSRV. The CDR3 DNA reads TGTGCCACAAAGTCCTATTATAAGAAACTCTTT. Translating it yields CATKSYYKKLF.